This T cell receptor beta chain came from a study of cytomegalovirus exposure and HLA in healthy donors. Overall study findings and caveats: In a later analysis, a missense DCLRE1C variant was linked to TCR beta V- and J-gene trimming.

The PCR made use of 60 Vbeta and 13 Jbeta primers. TCRdb's table, derived via immunoSEQ multiplex PCR, lists solely in-frame clones and lacks some. This sample has around 160,000 clones, with 75% to 90% found just once. This clone showed up just a few times. Its antigen is still unknown. V was pared by 1 base and J by 2 bases, with 6 bases between. Per germline, CDR1 SGHDT and CDR2 YYEEEE. The CDR3 is 13 amino acids. This sequence was found in a human donor in good health. The chain is built from TRBV5-6 and TRBJ1-2; no definite D call. The sequencing sample was made of PBMCs. CDR3 in amino acids: CASSLYNNYGYTF. The CDR3 DNA reads TGTGCCAGCAGCTTGTACAACAACTATGGCTACACCTTC.